The present T cell receptor beta chain was sequenced within a study of T cell responses to AZD1222 COVID-19 vaccine. Study findings and constraints: Spike-specific TCR breadth rose after two AZD1222 doses, and depth rose as well. Dominant at 160-218 and 743-854, vaccine-associated CD4 TCRs also spanned spike. Repertoires were obtained solely post-peak T cell response. Mostly white British, mostly female donors; authors suggested clonal diversity may be underestimated.

Of note for this clone: The antigen remains unidentified.

There are 11 residues in the CDR3. Trimming removed 6 bases from V and 4 bases from J, with 8 bases in between. Germline V gene sequence: CDR1 DFQATT, CDR2 SNEGSKA (reference sequence). TCRdb keeps only in-frame clones here, not all; method: immunoSEQ multiplex PCR. The data hold about 190,000 clones, with roughly 93% observed a single time. This clonotype was sampled from an adult in good health. This sequence joins TRBV20-1 and TRBJ2-3; D ambiguous. Sequencing used peripheral blood, obtained on day 0 of AZD1222 vaccination. As DNA, the CDR3 is TGCAGTGCCACCCGGGCAGATACGCAGTATTTT. Translating gives CSATRADTQYF.